This TCR beta chain was identified during a study of CD8 T cells in ankylosing spondylitis. Overall study findings and caveats: For ankylosing spondylitis blood, a TCR beta motif of seven to nine highly homologous variants appeared characteristic.

To note about this clonotype: Its target is unknown.

TCRdb re-analysed the 5' RACE reads in MiXCR, keeping a single row per CDR3 protein. Among 200,000 to 250,000 distinct CDR3 sequences listed, roughly a tenth were seen once. This CDR3 comprises 13 residues. V was pared by 4 bases and J by 5 bases, with 11 bases between. Germline CDR1 and CDR2: LNHNV and YYDKDF (reference sequence). The V call is TRBV15, the J call TRBJ2-5, with D unclear. This receptor was identified in a male donor with ankylosing spondylitis or in good health (not recorded which). The sample taken for sequencing was blood, either unsorted or a sorted T cell fraction (not recorded which). CDR3 bases: TGTGCCACCAGCACCTTGAACGTTGAGACCCAGTACTTC. This gives the protein CATSTLNVETQYF.